The sequence of this TCR beta chain was determined in a study of cytomegalovirus exposure and HLA in healthy donors. Researchers ran the PCR with 60 Vbeta and 13 Jbeta primers. Only in-frame clones appear in the TCRdb table, and some are missing; sequencing was by immunoSEQ multiplex PCR. This sample has 250,000 to 350,000 clones, with roughly 70% found just once. A word on this clone: What it binds is unknown.

The germline V gene has CDR1 MNHEY and CDR2 SVGAGI. This CDR3 contains 13 residues. V shed 6 bases and J shed 1 base, with 9 bases lying between them. General study findings and limits: V- and J-gene trimming of TCR beta was linked (in a later analysis) to a missense DCLRE1C variant.

The sample consisted of PBMCs. The chain joins TRBV6-5 to TRBJ1-2; D ambiguous. The sequence derives from a female donor in good health and CMV-seronegative. CDR3 DNA sequence: TGTGCCAGCAGCCCTATCGTTAACTATGGCTACACCTTC. Its protein product is CASSPIVNYGYTF.